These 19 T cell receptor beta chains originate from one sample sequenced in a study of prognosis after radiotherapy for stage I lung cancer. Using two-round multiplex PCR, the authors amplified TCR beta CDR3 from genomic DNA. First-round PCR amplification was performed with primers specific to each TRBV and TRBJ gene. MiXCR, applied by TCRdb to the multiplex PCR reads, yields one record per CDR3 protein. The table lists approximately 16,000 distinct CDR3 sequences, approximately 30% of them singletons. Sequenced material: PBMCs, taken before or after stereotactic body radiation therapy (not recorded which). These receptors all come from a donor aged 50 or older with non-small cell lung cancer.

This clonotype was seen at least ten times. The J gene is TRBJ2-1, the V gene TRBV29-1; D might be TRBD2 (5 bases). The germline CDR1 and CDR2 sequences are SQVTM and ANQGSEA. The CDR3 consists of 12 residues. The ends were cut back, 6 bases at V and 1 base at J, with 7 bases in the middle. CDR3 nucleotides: TGCAGCGTCCGGGGATCCTACAATGAGCAGTTCTTC. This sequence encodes CSVRGSYNEQFF.

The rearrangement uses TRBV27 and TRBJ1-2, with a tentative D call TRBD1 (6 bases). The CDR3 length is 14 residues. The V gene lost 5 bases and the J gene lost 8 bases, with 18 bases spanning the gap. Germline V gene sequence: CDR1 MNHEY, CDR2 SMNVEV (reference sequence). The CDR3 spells CASSLTGGQWGYTF. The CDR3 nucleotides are TGTGCCAGCAGTCTGACAGGTGGCCAGTGGGGCTACACCTTC.

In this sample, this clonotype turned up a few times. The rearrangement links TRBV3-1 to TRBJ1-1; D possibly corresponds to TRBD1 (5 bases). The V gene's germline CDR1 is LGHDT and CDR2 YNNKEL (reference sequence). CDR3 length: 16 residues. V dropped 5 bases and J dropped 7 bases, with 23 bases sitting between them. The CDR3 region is CASSFRDGGRTGEAFF. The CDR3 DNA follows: TGTGCCAGCAGCTTCCGGGACGGAGGGAGAACGGGTGAAGCTTTCTTT.

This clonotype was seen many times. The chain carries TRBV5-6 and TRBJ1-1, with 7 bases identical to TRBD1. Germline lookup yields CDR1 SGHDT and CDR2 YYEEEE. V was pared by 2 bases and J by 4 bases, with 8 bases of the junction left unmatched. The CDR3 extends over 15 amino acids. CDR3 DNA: TGTGCCAGCAGCTTAAGTTTCAGGGGGAGCACTGAAGCTTTCTTT. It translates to CASSLSFRGSTEAFF.

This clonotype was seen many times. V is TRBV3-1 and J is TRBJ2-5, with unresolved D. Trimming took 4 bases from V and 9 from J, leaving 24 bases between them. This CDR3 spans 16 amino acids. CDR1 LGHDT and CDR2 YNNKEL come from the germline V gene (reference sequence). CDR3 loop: CASSRNTVKIGSAQYF. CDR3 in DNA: TGTGCCAGCAGCCGAAACACAGTCAAGATAGGTTCAGCCCAGTACTTC.

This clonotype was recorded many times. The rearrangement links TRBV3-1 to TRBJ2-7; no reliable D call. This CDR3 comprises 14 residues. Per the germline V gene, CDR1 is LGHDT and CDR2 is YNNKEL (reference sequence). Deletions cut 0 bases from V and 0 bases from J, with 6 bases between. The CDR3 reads CASSQDLSSYEQYF. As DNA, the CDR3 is TGTGCCAGCAGCCAAGATCTAAGCTCCTACGAGCAGTACTTC.

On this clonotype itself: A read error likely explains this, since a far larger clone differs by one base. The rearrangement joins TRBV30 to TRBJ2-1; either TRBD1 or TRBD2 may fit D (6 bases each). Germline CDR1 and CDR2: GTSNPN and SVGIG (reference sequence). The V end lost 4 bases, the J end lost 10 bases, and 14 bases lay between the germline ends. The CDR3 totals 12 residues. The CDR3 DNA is TGTGCCTGGACCGACGGGGGCTACGAGCAGTTCTTC. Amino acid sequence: CAWTDGGYEQFF.

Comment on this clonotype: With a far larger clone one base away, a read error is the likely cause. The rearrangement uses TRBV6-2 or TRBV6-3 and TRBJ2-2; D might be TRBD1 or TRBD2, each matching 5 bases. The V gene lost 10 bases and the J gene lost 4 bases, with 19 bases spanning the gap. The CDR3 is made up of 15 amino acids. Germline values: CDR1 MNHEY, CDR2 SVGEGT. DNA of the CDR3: TGTGCCATAAGGGGACCGACCTCGTGCACCGGGGAGCTGTTTTTT. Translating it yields CAIRGPTSCTGELFF.

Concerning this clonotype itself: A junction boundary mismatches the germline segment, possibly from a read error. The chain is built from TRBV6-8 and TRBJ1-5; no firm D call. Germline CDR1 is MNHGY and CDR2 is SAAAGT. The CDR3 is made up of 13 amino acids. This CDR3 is CVSSRTRDQPHHF. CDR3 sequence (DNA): TGTGTCAGCAGCCGGACCCGTGATCAGCCCCATCATTTT.

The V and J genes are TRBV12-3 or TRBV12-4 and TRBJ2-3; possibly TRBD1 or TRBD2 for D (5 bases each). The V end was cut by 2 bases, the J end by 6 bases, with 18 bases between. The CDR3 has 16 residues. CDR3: CASSLSGAGPRDTQYF. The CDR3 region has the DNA TGTGCCAGCAGTTTAAGTGGGGCGGGCCCAAGGGATACGCAGTATTTT.

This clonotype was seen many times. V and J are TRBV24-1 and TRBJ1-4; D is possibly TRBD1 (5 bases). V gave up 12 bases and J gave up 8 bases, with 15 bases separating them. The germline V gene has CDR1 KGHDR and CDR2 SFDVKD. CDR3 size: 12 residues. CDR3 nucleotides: TGTGCCGCGGGGGGGGATAGAGAAAAACTGTTTTTT. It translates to CAAGGDREKLFF.

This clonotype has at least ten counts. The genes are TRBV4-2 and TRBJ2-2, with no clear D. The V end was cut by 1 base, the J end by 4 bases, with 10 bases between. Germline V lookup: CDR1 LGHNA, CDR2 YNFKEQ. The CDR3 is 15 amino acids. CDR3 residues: CASSQVLRGTGELFF. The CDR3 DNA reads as TGTGCCAGCAGCCAAGTTTTGCGAGGCACCGGGGAGCTGTTTTTT.

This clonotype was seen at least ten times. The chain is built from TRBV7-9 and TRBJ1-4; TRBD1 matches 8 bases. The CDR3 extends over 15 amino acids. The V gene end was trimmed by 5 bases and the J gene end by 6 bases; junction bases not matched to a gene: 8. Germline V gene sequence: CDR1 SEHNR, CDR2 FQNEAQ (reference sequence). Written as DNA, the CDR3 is TGTGCCAGCAGCCCCCACCAGGGGGCATATGAAAAACTGTTTTTT. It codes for CASSPHQGAYEKLFF. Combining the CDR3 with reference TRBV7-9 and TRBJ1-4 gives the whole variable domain DTGVSQNPRHKITKRGQNVTFRCDPISEHNRLYWYRQTLGQGPEFLTYFQNEAQLEKSRLLSDRFSAERPKGSFSTLEIQRTEQGDSAMYLCASSPHQGAYEKLFFGSGTQLSVL.

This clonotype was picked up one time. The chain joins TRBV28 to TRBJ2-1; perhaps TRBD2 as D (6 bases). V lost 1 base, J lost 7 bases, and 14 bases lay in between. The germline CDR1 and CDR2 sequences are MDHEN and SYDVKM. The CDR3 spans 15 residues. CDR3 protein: CASSLYGGAGNEQFF. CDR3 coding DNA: TGTGCCAGCAGTTTATACGGGGGTGCGGGAAATGAGCAGTTCTTC.

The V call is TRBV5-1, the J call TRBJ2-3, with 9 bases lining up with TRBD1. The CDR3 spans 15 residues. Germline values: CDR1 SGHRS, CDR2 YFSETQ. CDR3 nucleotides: TGCAGCAGCTTGGAACAGGGGGCGAGAACAGATACGCAGTATTTT. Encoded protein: CSSLEQGARTDTQYF.

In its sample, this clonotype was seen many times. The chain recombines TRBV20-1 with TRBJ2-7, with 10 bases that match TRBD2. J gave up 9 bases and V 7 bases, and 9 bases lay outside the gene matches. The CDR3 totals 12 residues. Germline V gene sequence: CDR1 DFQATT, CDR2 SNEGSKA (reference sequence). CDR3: CSVGLAALGQYF. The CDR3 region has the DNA TGCAGTGTCGGACTAGCGGCCCTAGGGCAGTACTTC.

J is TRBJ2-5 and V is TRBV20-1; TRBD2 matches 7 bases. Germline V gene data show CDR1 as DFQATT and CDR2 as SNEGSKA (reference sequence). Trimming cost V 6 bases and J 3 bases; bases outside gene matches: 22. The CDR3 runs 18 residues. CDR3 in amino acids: CSATKGLSAGAFKETQYF. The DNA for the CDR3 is TGCAGTGCCACCAAGGGTCTTTCGGCGGGAGCCTTCAAAGAGACCCAGTACTTC.

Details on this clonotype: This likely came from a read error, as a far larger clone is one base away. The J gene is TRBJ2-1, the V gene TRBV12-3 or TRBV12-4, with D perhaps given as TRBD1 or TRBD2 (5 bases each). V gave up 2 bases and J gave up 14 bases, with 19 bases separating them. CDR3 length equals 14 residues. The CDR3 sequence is CASSLSGRESRKFF. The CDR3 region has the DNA TGTGCCAGCAGTTTAAGTGGCAGGGAGTCTCGTAAGTTCTTC.

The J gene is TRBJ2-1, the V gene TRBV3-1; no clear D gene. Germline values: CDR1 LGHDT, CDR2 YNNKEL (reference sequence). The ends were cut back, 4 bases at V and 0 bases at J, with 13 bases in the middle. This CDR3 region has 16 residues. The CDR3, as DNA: TGTGCCAGCAGCCCCTTCCCACTGTGCTCCTACAATGAGCAGTTCTTC. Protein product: CASSPFPLCSYNEQFF.